One sample yielded the 23 T cell receptor beta chains listed below, sequenced in a study of CD8 T cells in ankylosing spondylitis. Each CDR3 protein is one row after TCRdb ran MiXCR on the 5' RACE reads. This sample has roughly 250,000 distinct CDR3 sequences, with 7.5% to 9% found just once. Sequencing used blood, either unsorted or a sorted T cell fraction (not recorded which). The receptor source for this set is a male donor with ankylosing spondylitis or in good health (not recorded which).

This clonotype was observed at least ten times. J is TRBJ2-5 and V is TRBV20-1; a weak D match, TRBD1 (5 bases). Trimming shortened V by 3 bases and J by 5 bases, and 16 bases separated the two germline ends. This CDR3 has 14 residues. Germline V gene data show CDR1 as DFQATT and CDR2 as SNEGSKA (reference sequence). CDR3 nucleotides: TGCAGTGCTAGTATAGGGGATTTGGGGGAGACCCAGTACTTC. This sequence encodes CSASIGDLGETQYF.

This clonotype occurred many times. The chain couples TRBV6-5 to TRBJ2-3; D is unresolved. This CDR3 contains 12 residues. CDR1 MNHEY and CDR2 SVGAGI come from the germline V gene. The V end lost 6 bases, the J end lost 2 bases, and 6 bases lay between the germline ends. The CDR3 DNA reads TGTGCCAGCAGCTCCCACACAGATACGCAGTATTTT. Its translation is CASSSHTDTQYF.

This chain joins TRBV29-1 and TRBJ2-3; 9 positions agree with TRBD2. The CDR3 sequence is 14 residues long. CDR1 and CDR2 from the germline V gene are SQVTM and ANQGSEA. V shed 7 bases and J 5 bases; nucleotides not matched to a gene: 10. The CDR3 DNA is TGCAGCGCCGGGCGCGGGAGGGCCATAGATACGCAGTATTTT. Amino acids: CSAGRGRAIDTQYF.

This clonotype has at least ten counts. This sequence joins TRBV7-9 and TRBJ2-1; TRBD2 aligns across 12 bases. This CDR3 contains 21 residues. The junction had 17 bases not matched to a gene; V was cut back by 5 bases and J by 0 bases. Per germline, CDR1 SEHNR and CDR2 FQNEAQ (reference sequence). The CDR3: CASSPPSAGLAGESSYNEQFF. In DNA, the CDR3 is TGTGCCAGCAGCCCGCCCTCCGCGGGACTAGCGGGTGAAAGCTCCTACAATGAGCAGTTCTTC. Supplemented by reference TRBV7-9 and TRBJ2-1, the full variable domain reads DTGVSQNPRHKITKRGQNVTFRCDPISEHNRLYWYRQTLGQGPEFLTYFQNEAQLEKSRLLSDRFSAERPKGSFSTLEIQRTEQGDSAMYLCASSPPSAGLAGESSYNEQFFGPGTRLTVL.

With regard to this clonotype: A much larger clone lies a single base off, so this may be a read error. This chain links TRBV4-1 with TRBJ2-7; D gene ambiguous. The CDR3 is 15 residues long. The V and J ends lost 3 bases and 4 bases respectively, with 16 bases between them. The germline gives CDR1 MGHRA, CDR2 YSYEKL. CDR3 sequence: CASSHDGQDGYEQYF. Written as DNA, the CDR3 is TGCGCCAGCAGCCACGACGGTCAGGATGGTTACGAGCAGTACTTC.

This clonotype occurred a few times. The chain joins TRBV7-2 to TRBJ2-5; D might be TRBD1 (6 bases). This CDR3 region has 14 residues. Germline CDR1 is SGHTA and CDR2 is FQGNSA. Trimming pared 1 base from V and 4 bases from J, leaving 10 bases between. The CDR3 DNA reads as TGTGCCAGCAGCTTAGGTATAGGGGGAGAGACCCAGTACTTC. Its translation: CASSLGIGGETQYF.

Ten or more counts support this clonotype. The genes are TRBV11-2 and TRBJ1-2; 8 bases fit TRBD1. Germline V CDR1 and CDR2: SGHAT, FQNNGV. The CDR3 has 14 residues. V was clipped by 3 bases and J by 2 bases; unmatched bases: 2. The CDR3 sequence: CASSLDRVNYGYTF. The CDR3 DNA is TGTGCCAGCAGCTTGGACAGGGTAAACTATGGCTACACCTTC.

This clonotype was recorded many times. The gene calls are TRBV7-2 and TRBJ2-1; D call uncertain. The CDR3 is 15 residues long. Germline assignment: CDR1 SGHTA and CDR2 FQGNSA. V shed 7 bases and J shed 0 bases, with 13 bases lying between them. This CDR3 reads CASTARKSSYNEQFF. Here the CDR3 DNA reads TGTGCCAGCACCGCCCGGAAAAGCTCCTACAATGAGCAGTTCTTC.

This clonotype was counted only a few times. The gene calls are TRBV5-6 and TRBJ1-5; D call uncertain. Germline V gene data show CDR1 as SGHDT and CDR2 as YYEEEE. The length of the CDR3 is 17 residues. V was trimmed by 4 bases and J by 0 bases, leaving 17 bases between them. CDR3 sequence: CASSLGLESYSNQPQHF. CDR3 nucleotide sequence: TGTGCCAGCAGCCTCGGACTGGAAAGTTATAGCAATCAGCCCCAGCATTTT.

Ten or more counts support this clonotype. J is TRBJ1-1 and V is TRBV4-3; a possible D gene is TRBD1 (5 bases). The germline gives CDR1 LGHNA, CDR2 YSLEER. V was shortened by 0 bases and J by 4 bases, with 9 bases between the two germline ends. CDR3 length: 14 amino acids. CDR3 region: CASSQDTRATEAFF. The CDR3 nucleotides are TGCGCCAGCAGCCAAGATACCAGGGCCACTGAAGCTTTCTTT.

This clonotype was counted only a few times. The rearrangement uses TRBV6-2 or TRBV6-3 and TRBJ2-2, with D unclear. CDR3 length: 13 residues. V was cut by 2 bases and J by 3 bases, with 4 bases left in between. CDR1 is MNHEY and CDR2 is SVGEGT in the germline V gene. DNA of the CDR3: TGTGCCAGCAGTTACACGTACACCGGGGAGCTGTTTTTT. It yields the protein CASSYTYTGELFF.

The sample holds many counts of this clonotype. J is TRBJ2-1 and V is TRBV7-9, with 9 bases aligning to TRBD2. The CDR3 covers 16 residues. From germline, CDR1 is SEHNR and CDR2 FQNEAQ (reference sequence). With V trimmed by 1 base and J by 8 bases, 9 bases remained unmatched. The CDR3: CASSLGPGTSKYEQFF. Written as DNA, the CDR3 is TGTGCCAGCAGCTTAGGGCCCGGGACTAGCAAATATGAGCAGTTCTTC.

This clonotype was seen many times. The gene calls are TRBV9 and TRBJ2-5; 7 nucleotides match TRBD2. This CDR3 comprises 15 residues. V lost 4 bases, J lost 3 bases, and 9 bases stayed unmatched. Germline CDR1 reads SGDLS; CDR2 reads YYNGEE. Here the CDR3 reads CASSTGAGPEETQYF. Here the CDR3 DNA reads TGTGCCAGCAGCACCGGAGCGGGGCCGGAAGAGACCCAGTACTTC.

The genes are TRBV20-1 and TRBJ2-1; TRBD2 matches at 9 bases. Germline V gene sequence: CDR1 DFQATT, CDR2 SNEGSKA (reference sequence). The J segment lost 4 bases and the V segment lost 5 bases, leaving 6 bases of the junction unmatched. The CDR3 contains 14 residues. CDR3 bases: TGCAGTGCTTCCACCGCGGGGGGGTACAATGAGCAGTTCTTC. This codes for CSASTAGGYNEQFF.

This chain uses TRBV11-1 with TRBJ2-7, with 15 bases fitting TRBD2. The CDR3 runs to 16 residues. Germline CDR1 and CDR2: SGHAT and FQDESV (reference sequence). With V trimmed by 5 bases and J by 4 bases, 6 bases remained unmatched. The DNA for the CDR3 is TGTGCCAGCAGCCCGAGGACTAGCGGGAGGGTTTACGAGCAGTACTTC. Translated, it gives CASSPRTSGRVYEQYF.

This clonotype was counted between two and nine times. The gene calls are TRBV20-1 and TRBJ2-5, with TRBD2 matching 11 bases. The V gene's germline CDR1 is DFQATT and CDR2 SNEGSKA (reference sequence). The CDR3 spans 16 residues. V lost 6 bases and J lost 1; bases outside the gene matches: 10. CDR3 residues: CSASRASGGTQETQYF. For the CDR3, the DNA is TGCAGTGCAAGCAGGGCTAGCGGGGGGACCCAAGAGACCCAGTACTTC.

This clonotype occurred a few times. The chain couples TRBV2 to TRBJ1-1; D is undetermined. V dropped 3 bases and J dropped 9 bases, with 14 bases sitting between them. The CDR3 has 13 amino acids. CDR1 SNHLY and CDR2 FYNNEI come from the germline V gene. CDR3 in amino acids: CASSELRGSQAFF. In nucleotides, the CDR3 is TGTGCCAGCAGTGAGTTGCGGGGAAGTCAAGCTTTCTTT.

In this sample, this clonotype turned up many times. The J gene is TRBJ2-5, the V gene TRBV7-2; no clear D. This CDR3 is built from 13 residues. Trimming cost V 2 bases and J 0 bases, with 4 bases left between them. The germline CDR1 and CDR2 sequences are SGHTA and FQGNSA. The CDR3 DNA reads TGTGCCAGCAGCTTACCATACCAAGAGACCCAGTACTTC. Translation: CASSLPYQETQYF.

This clonotype was recorded many times. V is TRBV4-1 and J is TRBJ1-1; 9 bases are a match to TRBD1. This CDR3 is built from 14 residues. The V gene end was trimmed by 4 bases and the J gene end by 3 bases; junction bases not matched to a gene: 3. Germline V gives CDR1 MGHRA, CDR2 YSYEKL. The CDR3 loop is CASSPQGADTEAFF. CDR3 bases: TGCGCCAGCAGCCCACAGGGGGCTGACACTGAAGCTTTCTTT.

This clonotype was counted at least ten times. The rearrangement uses TRBV6-2 or TRBV6-3 and TRBJ2-7; D might be TRBD1 (6 bases). The CDR3 consists of 15 residues. Trimming left V 2 bases short and J 0 bases short, with 11 bases between. The germline CDR1 and CDR2 sequences are MNHEY and SVGEGT. CDR3 amino acids: CASSYAEDSSYEQYF. The CDR3 nucleotides read TGTGCCAGCAGTTACGCCGAGGACAGCTCCTACGAGCAGTACTTC.

This clonotype has a count of ten or more. The gene calls are TRBV30 and TRBJ1-1; D gene unclear. CDR1 and CDR2 (germline): GTSNPN, SVGIG (reference sequence). This CDR3 comprises 14 residues. The CDR3 region is CANSRETGYTEAFF. Here the CDR3 DNA reads TGTGCAAACAGCAGAGAGACGGGCTACACTGAAGCTTTCTTT.

This clonotype occurred a few times. The chain couples TRBV5-5 to TRBJ2-2; 7 bases fit TRBD1. Germline V gene data show CDR1 as SGHKS and CDR2 as YYEKEE (reference sequence). The length of the CDR3 is 14 residues. V gave up 3 bases and J gave up 8 bases; unmatched junction bases: 7. The DNA for the CDR3 is TGTGCCAGCAGCTGGACAGGACCTGGAGGGGAGCTGTTTTTT. Translating gives CASSWTGPGGELFF. The full variable domain, in which reference TRBV5-5 and TRBJ2-2 provide the parts outside the CDR3, is DAGVTQSPTHLIKTRGQQVTLRCSPISGHKSVSWYQQVLGQGPQFIFQYYEKEERGRGNFPDRFSARQFPNYSSELNVNALLLGDSALYLCASSWTGPGGELFFGEGSRLTVL.

This clonotype turned up a few times. The chain couples TRBV7-2 to TRBJ2-1; 13 nucleotides agree with TRBD2. Unmatched junction bases numbered 5, after V lost 0 bases and J lost 9 bases. The CDR3 loop spans 16 amino acids. In germline, CDR1 is SGHTA, CDR2 FQGNSA. The CDR3 bases are TGTGCCAGCAGCTTAGCGACTAGCGGGGGGCGGGTTGAGCAGTTCTTC. This translates into CASSLATSGGRVEQFF.